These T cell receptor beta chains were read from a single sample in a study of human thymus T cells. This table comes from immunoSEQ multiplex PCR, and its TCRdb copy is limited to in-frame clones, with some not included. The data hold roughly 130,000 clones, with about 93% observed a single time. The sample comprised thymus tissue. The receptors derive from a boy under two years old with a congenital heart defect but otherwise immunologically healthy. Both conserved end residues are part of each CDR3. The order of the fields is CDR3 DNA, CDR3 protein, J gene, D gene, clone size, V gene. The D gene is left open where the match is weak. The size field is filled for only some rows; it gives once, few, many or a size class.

CDR3nt: TGTGCCAGCAGCTTAGATTCTCTAGCCAAAAACATTCAGTACTTC; CDR3aa: CASSLDSLAKNIQYF; j_gene: TRBJ2-4; d_gene: .; abundance: .; v_gene: TRBV7-9
CDR3nt: TGTGCCAGCAGTTTTGCAGGGAAATGGTCTGAAGCTTTCTTT; CDR3aa: CASSFAGKWSEAFF; j_gene: TRBJ1-1; d_gene: .; abundance: .; v_gene: TRBV6-5
CDR3nt: TGTGCCAGCAGCGTAGCAGGGGGACCCCACAATGAGCAGTTCTTC; CDR3aa: CASSVAGGPHNEQFF; j_gene: TRBJ2-1; d_gene: TRBD1; abundance: .; v_gene: TRBV9
CDR3nt: TGTGCCAGCATCGTCTCGACTGAACACAAGGTGAACAGCTCCTATAATTCACCCCTCCACTTT; CDR3aa: CASIVSTEHKVNSSYNSPLHF; j_gene: TRBJ1-6; d_gene: .; abundance: .; v_gene: TRBV7-3
CDR3nt: TGTGCCAGCAGCTTAGTCCGGGTCGACAGGGGGAAAACTGAAGCTTTCTTT; CDR3aa: CASSLVRVDRGKTEAFF; j_gene: TRBJ1-1; d_gene: TRBD1; abundance: once; v_gene: TRBV7-2
CDR3nt: TGCGCCAGCAGCTTGACGGGAACTGAAGCTTTCTTT; CDR3aa: CASSLTGTEAFF; j_gene: TRBJ1-1; d_gene: .; abundance: .; v_gene: TRBV5-1
CDR3nt: TGTGCCACCAGCAGGGACGATGGAAACACCATATATTTT; CDR3aa: CATSRDDGNTIYF; j_gene: TRBJ1-3; d_gene: .; abundance: .; v_gene: TRBV15
CDR3nt: TGTGCCAGCAGCTTGCCTCCGGGACTAGTGGCGAACACCGGGGAGCTGTTTTTT; CDR3aa: CASSLPPGLVANTGELFF; j_gene: TRBJ2-2; d_gene: TRBD2; abundance: .; v_gene: TRBV7-6
CDR3nt: TGCGCCAGCAGCTATCTAGCGGGGGGGCCGGACGGGGAGCTGTTTTTT; CDR3aa: CASSYLAGGPDGELFF; j_gene: TRBJ2-2; d_gene: TRBD2; abundance: .; v_gene: TRBV5-1
CDR3nt: TGTGCCAGCAGCCAAGATCTGACTAGCGGGGTGCAAGAGACCCAGTACTTC; CDR3aa: CASSQDLTSGVQETQYF; j_gene: TRBJ2-5; d_gene: TRBD2; abundance: .; v_gene: TRBV14
CDR3nt: TGTGCCAGCAGATGGGGGCCATCGAGCAACTATGGCTACACCTTC; CDR3aa: CASRWGPSSNYGYTF; j_gene: TRBJ1-2; d_gene: .; abundance: once; v_gene: TRBV5-5
CDR3nt: TGTGCCAGTAGTATGGCAGACCCCATGAACACTGAAGCTTTCTTT; CDR3aa: CASSMADPMNTEAFF; j_gene: TRBJ1-1; d_gene: .; abundance: .; v_gene: TRBV19
CDR3nt: TGTGCCAGCAGCCCCGACATTTCTAACTATGGCTACACCTTC; CDR3aa: CASSPDISNYGYTF; j_gene: TRBJ1-2; d_gene: .; abundance: .; v_gene: TRBV28
CDR3nt: TGTGCCAGCAGATCTCCCAATGAGCAGTTCTTC; CDR3aa: CASRSPNEQFF; j_gene: TRBJ2-1; d_gene: .; abundance: .; v_gene: TRBV4-2
CDR3nt: TGTGCCAGCAGTATTCAGGATTGGGGCACTGAAGCTTTCTTT; CDR3aa: CASSIQDWGTEAFF; j_gene: TRBJ1-1; d_gene: .; abundance: .; v_gene: TRBV6-1
CDR3nt: TGTGCCAGCAGCTTAGCGAAGCGGGGGGACACCGGGGAGCTGTTTTTT; CDR3aa: CASSLAKRGDTGELFF; j_gene: TRBJ2-2; d_gene: TRBD2; abundance: .; v_gene: TRBV7-2
CDR3nt: TGTGCCAGCAGTTCCCGCCTCCGGGACAGCGGGGGTGTTGGAAGAAACACCATATATTTT; CDR3aa: CASSSRLRDSGGVGRNTIYF; j_gene: TRBJ1-3; d_gene: TRBD1; abundance: .; v_gene: TRBV28
CDR3nt: TGTGCCACCAGCAGAGGAGGCACAGAGACCCAGTACTTC; CDR3aa: CATSRGGTETQYF; j_gene: TRBJ2-5; d_gene: .; abundance: .; v_gene: TRBV15
CDR3nt: TGCGCCAGCAGCCAAGAGAGGCAGCTTACCACAGATACGCAGTATTTT; CDR3aa: CASSQERQLTTDTQYF; j_gene: TRBJ2-3; d_gene: .; abundance: .; v_gene: TRBV4-3
CDR3nt: TGTGCCAGCAGTTTATCAGACTGGGTAGCTGCGTTAGAGACCCAGTACTTC; CDR3aa: CASSLSDWVAALETQYF; j_gene: TRBJ2-5; d_gene: .; abundance: .; v_gene: TRBV28
CDR3nt: TGTGCCAGCAGCCCAGGACGGGTCGGTAATGAAAAACTGTTTTTT; CDR3aa: CASSPGRVGNEKLFF; j_gene: TRBJ1-4; d_gene: .; abundance: .; v_gene: TRBV7-2
CDR3nt: TGTGCCAGCACTCCGGGACTACCAGGAGAGACCCAGTACTTC; CDR3aa: CASTPGLPGETQYF; j_gene: TRBJ2-5; d_gene: TRBD2; abundance: .; v_gene: TRBV7-6
CDR3nt: TGTGCCAGCAGTTTACATCTGGACAGGGCGAGCGGCAATCAGCCCCAGCATTTT; CDR3aa: CASSLHLDRASGNQPQHF; j_gene: TRBJ1-5; d_gene: TRBD1; abundance: .; v_gene: TRBV28
CDR3nt: TGTGCCAGCAGCATGACAGATTACGAGCAGTACTTC; CDR3aa: CASSMTDYEQYF; j_gene: TRBJ2-7; d_gene: .; abundance: .; v_gene: TRBV28
CDR3nt: TGTGCCAGCAGCCCAGGGGGACTCCCCCGGGAGCTGTTTTTT; CDR3aa: CASSPGGLPRELFF; j_gene: TRBJ2-2; d_gene: .; abundance: .; v_gene: TRBV7-8
CDR3nt: TGCGCCAGCAGCCAAGACCCGACAGGGACCCAAGAGACCCAGTACTTC; CDR3aa: CASSQDPTGTQETQYF; j_gene: TRBJ2-5; d_gene: TRBD1; abundance: .; v_gene: TRBV4-3
CDR3nt: TGTGCCAGCAGCCTTCAACAGGGTGGAGAGACCCAGTACTTC; CDR3aa: CASSLQQGGETQYF; j_gene: TRBJ2-5; d_gene: .; abundance: .; v_gene: TRBV14
CDR3nt: TGTGCCAGCAGGAGGGCCCGGGTCTACAATCAGCCCCAGCATTTT; CDR3aa: CASRRARVYNQPQHF; j_gene: TRBJ1-5; d_gene: .; abundance: .; v_gene: TRBV6-1
CDR3nt: TGCGCCAGCAGCTCGGACCCTATGAACACTGAAGCTTTCTTT; CDR3aa: CASSSDPMNTEAFF; j_gene: TRBJ1-1; d_gene: .; abundance: .; v_gene: TRBV5-1
CDR3nt: TGTGCCAGCAGTTACCAAACCCTGGGCTCCTACAATGAGCAGTTCTTC; CDR3aa: CASSYQTLGSYNEQFF; j_gene: TRBJ2-1; d_gene: .; abundance: .; v_gene: TRBV6-5
CDR3nt: TGTGCCATCCTCTCCCGGAGTCCCTACGAGCAGTACTTC; CDR3aa: CAILSRSPYEQYF; j_gene: TRBJ2-7; d_gene: .; abundance: .; v_gene: TRBV2
CDR3nt: TGTGCCAGCAGTCAACATCGTGGGGGGGCGTACGAGCAGTACTTC; CDR3aa: CASSQHRGGAYEQYF; j_gene: TRBJ2-7; d_gene: .; abundance: .; v_gene: TRBV13
CDR3nt: TGTGCCAGCAGTAGGTTTCCCGACTCCAGCTCCTACGAGCAGTACTTC; CDR3aa: CASSRFPDSSSYEQYF; j_gene: TRBJ2-7; d_gene: .; abundance: .; v_gene: TRBV28
CDR3nt: TGCGCCAGCAGCTTGGCACCTAGCGGGGGGGAAGAGACCCAGTACTTC; CDR3aa: CASSLAPSGGEETQYF; j_gene: TRBJ2-5; d_gene: TRBD2; abundance: .; v_gene: TRBV5-1
CDR3nt: TGTGCCAGTCAGGGGGCGAGCACTGAAGCTTTCTTT; CDR3aa: CASQGASTEAFF; j_gene: TRBJ1-1; d_gene: TRBD1; abundance: .; v_gene: TRBV19
CDR3nt: TGTGCCTGGAGTAGGACTAGCGGGGGGTACGAGCAGTACTTC; CDR3aa: CAWSRTSGGYEQYF; j_gene: TRBJ2-7; d_gene: TRBD2; abundance: once; v_gene: TRBV30
CDR3nt: TGTGCCAGCTCTCGGGCTGTAGCAAGGGGCGCGGGTTCCTATGGCTACACCTTC; CDR3aa: CASSRAVARGAGSYGYTF; j_gene: TRBJ1-2; d_gene: .; abundance: .; v_gene: TRBV18
CDR3nt: TGTGCCAGCAGTTCCCGGGAGGCCCAAAAAGCTTTCTTT; CDR3aa: CASSSREAQKAFF; j_gene: TRBJ1-1; d_gene: .; abundance: .; v_gene: TRBV28
CDR3nt: TGTGCTAGTGGCTCGACGAGCTCCTATAATTCACCCCTCCACTTT; CDR3aa: CASGSTSSYNSPLHF; j_gene: TRBJ1-6; d_gene: .; abundance: .; v_gene: TRBV12-5
CDR3nt: TGTGCCAGCAGCCACGGGACCTACGTGGGCGAGCAGTACTTC; CDR3aa: CASSHGTYVGEQYF; j_gene: TRBJ2-7; d_gene: .; abundance: .; v_gene: TRBV4-2
CDR3nt: TGTGCCAGCAGCTTAGACGGGGGCTACAATGAGCAGTTCTTC; CDR3aa: CASSLDGGYNEQFF; j_gene: TRBJ2-1; d_gene: .; abundance: .; v_gene: TRBV7-2
CDR3nt: TGTGCCAGCAGTTACTCGATGCCCCCAGGTCAAGAGACCCAGTACTTC; CDR3aa: CASSYSMPPGQETQYF; j_gene: TRBJ2-5; d_gene: .; abundance: .; v_gene: TRBV6-6
CDR3nt: TGTGCCAGCAGTCATCGGACAGGGGGCAATCAGCCCCAGCATTTT; CDR3aa: CASSHRTGGNQPQHF; j_gene: TRBJ1-5; d_gene: TRBD1; abundance: once; v_gene: TRBV6-5
CDR3nt: TGTGCCAGTAGGGAGGAAAGTGAGGGGACCGGGGAGCTGTTTTTT; CDR3aa: CASREESEGTGELFF; j_gene: TRBJ2-2; d_gene: .; abundance: .; v_gene: TRBV19